Presented here are 15 T cell receptor beta chains from one specimen sequenced in a study of blood T cell repertoires in COVID-19. The data were produced by immunoSEQ multiplex PCR, yet TCRdb's version contains in-frame clones alone and is incomplete. The profile shows fewer than 250,000 clones, 75% to 85% of them singletons. Sequenced material: peripheral blood. Source of these receptors: a human donor in a cohort sampled during active COVID-19.

The rearrangement joins TRBV12-5 to TRBJ2-2; 10 nucleotides match TRBD1. J gave up 7 bases and V 2 bases, and 7 bases lay outside the gene matches. This CDR3 contains 16 residues. CDR1 is LGHNT and CDR2 is FRNRAP in the germline V gene. The DNA for the CDR3 is TGTGCTAGTGGTTTGTCGCCGGGACAGGGGAGCGGGGAGCTGTTTTTT. As protein: CASGLSPGQGSGELFF. Variable domain in full (rest from reference TRBV12-5 and TRBJ2-2): DARVTQTPRHKVTEMGQEVTMRCQPILGHNTVFWYRQTMMQGLELLAYFRNRAPLDDSGMPKDRFSAEMPDATLATLKIQPSEPRDSAVYFCASGLSPGQGSGELFFGEGSRLTVL.

This clone was observed a few times. The chain couples TRBV21-1 to TRBJ2-4; the table's D gene call, TRBD2, was not cross checked with the DNA. TRBV21-1 is a pseudogene segment. The CDR3 covers 16 residues. The CDR3 sequence: CASSIGGLTAKNIQYF. Here the CDR3 DNA reads TGTGCCAGCAGCATAGGAGGACTCACAGCCAAAAACATTCAGTACTTC.

The chain recombines TRBV19 with TRBJ1-5, with 11 bases matching TRBD1. Germline values: CDR1 LNHDA, CDR2 SQIVND (reference sequence). This CDR3 has 14 residues. Losses at the gene ends were 8 bases for V and 5 bases for J; bases not matched to a gene: 5. CDR3 sequence: CASSGQGAYQPQHF. CDR3 bases: TGTGCCAGTTCAGGACAGGGGGCATATCAGCCCCAGCATTTT. Complete variable domain (other parts from reference TRBV19 and TRBJ1-5): DGGITQSPKYLFRKEGQNVTLSCEQNLNHDAMYWYRQDPGQGLRLIYYSQIVNDFQKGDIAEGYSVSREKKESFPLTVTSAQKNPTAFYLCASSGQGAYQPQHFGDGTRLSIL.

This chain links TRBV18 with TRBJ2-5; D is unresolved. Trimming shortened V by 3 bases and J by 4 bases, and 12 bases separated the two germline ends. This CDR3 spans 14 amino acids. The germline gives CDR1 KGHSH, CDR2 LQKENI. The CDR3 sequence: CASSPYSPGETQYF. The CDR3 region has the DNA TGTGCCAGCTCACCTTACTCCCCGGGAGAGACCCAGTACTTC.

The chain couples TRBV7-3 to TRBJ2-1, with TRBD2 identical over 11 bases. Germline V gene sequence: CDR1 SGHTA, CDR2 FQGTGA. Trimming cost V 5 bases and J 5 bases; bases outside gene matches: 2. CDR3 length: 14 residues. This CDR3 reads CASSSSGGDNEQFF. The CDR3 DNA follows: TGTGCCAGCAGCAGTAGCGGGGGGGACAATGAGCAGTTCTTC.

This clone was seen more than once but under ten times. This rearrangement joins TRBV10-3 to TRBJ2-3, with 8 nucleotides matching TRBD1. Losses at the gene ends were 10 bases for V and 4 bases for J; bases not matched to a gene: 10. The germline V gene encodes CDR1 ENHRY and CDR2 SYGVKD. The CDR3 runs 14 residues. The CDR3 loop reads CATHLQGDADTQYF. The CDR3 region has the DNA TGTGCCACCCACCTACAGGGGGATGCAGATACGCAGTATTTT.

The chain links TRBV2 to TRBJ2-7; no firm D call. CDR1 and CDR2 (germline): SNHLY, FYNNEI. CDR3 length equals 13 residues. Trimming shortened V by 7 bases and J by 1 base, and 11 bases separated the two germline ends. In DNA form, the CDR3 reads TGTGCCAGCAAAGCCGCCAGGTCCTACGAGCAGTACTTC. This sequence encodes CASKAARSYEQYF.

The CDR3 is CASSSPGRGTGELFF. Here the CDR3 DNA reads TGCGCCAGCAGCTCTCCCGGGAGGGGCACCGGGGAGCTGTTTTTT. The V gene is TRBV5-1, the J gene TRBJ2-2; TRBD2 matches 8 bases. After removal of 3 bases from V and 4 bases from J, the junction contained 5 bases not matched to a gene. The CDR3 runs 15 residues. The germline CDR1 and CDR2 sequences are SGHRS and YFSETQ.

V and J are TRBV5-1 and TRBJ2-1; tentatively, D is TRBD2 (6 bases). This CDR3 has 16 amino acids. V was trimmed by 0 bases and J by 4 bases, leaving 14 bases between them. Germline V gene sequence: CDR1 SGHRS, CDR2 YFSETQ. The CDR3 region is CASSLEYGRVYNEQFF. CDR3 nucleotides: TGCGCCAGCAGCTTGGAGTACGGGAGAGTTTACAATGAGCAGTTCTTC.

The chain uses TRBV3-1 (or the pseudogene TRBV3-2) and TRBJ2-5; tentatively, D is TRBD2 (6 bases). V was pared by 6 bases and J by 1 base, with 15 bases between. This CDR3 is 15 amino acids long. Germline-derived CDR1 and CDR2 are LGHDT and YNNKEL (reference sequence). Written as DNA, the CDR3 is TGTGCCAGCAGTCGCCCGGGGCGGGGCCAAGAGACCCAGTACTTC. Protein: CASSRPGRGQETQYF.

V usage is TRBV14 and J usage is TRBJ1-2; D is perhaps TRBD1 (6 bases). The ends were cut back, 4 bases at V and 4 bases at J, with 19 bases in the middle. This CDR3 spans 16 amino acids. Per the germline V gene, CDR1 is SGHDN and CDR2 is FVKESK. The CDR3 nucleotides are TGTGCCAGCAGCCCACGCCCAGGGGACCACGGCTATGGCTACACCTTC. It is translated as CASSPRPGDHGYGYTF.

The chain is built from TRBV11-3 and TRBJ2-7; the match to TRBD2 covers 10 bases. The CDR3 has 13 amino acids. J gave up 3 bases and V 5 bases, and 1 base lay outside the gene matches. The germline gives CDR1 SGHNT, CDR2 YENEEA. The CDR3 region is CASSLAGDYEQYF. The CDR3 DNA reads as TGTGCCAGCAGCCTAGCGGGGGACTACGAGCAGTACTTC.

Notes on this clone: The germline gene is not matched at one end of the junction; a read error may be the cause. The genes are TRBV3-1 (or the pseudogene TRBV3-2) and TRBJ2-5; D not certain. Germline CDR1 is LGHDT and CDR2 is YNNKEL (reference sequence). The CDR3 has 12 residues. The CDR3 bases are TGTGCCAGCAGCCAAGGGGCTCTCAGGCCTGACTTC. It codes for CASSQGALRPDF.

V is TRBV10-3 and J is TRBJ1-1; possible D gene TRBD1, 6 bases. The CDR3 covers 17 residues. The germline V gene has CDR1 ENHRY and CDR2 SYGVKD. Trimming shortened V by 9 bases and J by 3 bases, and 26 bases separated the two germline ends. CDR3 residues: CAMGSRDRTEQDTEAFF. CDR3 DNA sequence: TGTGCCATGGGGTCCCGTGACAGGACAGAACAGGACACTGAAGCTTTCTTT.

The chain employs TRBV11-3 and TRBJ2-7, with 11 bases aligning to TRBD1. Germline V gene sequence: CDR1 SGHNT, CDR2 YENEEA. The CDR3 is 14 residues long. V gave up 5 bases and J gave up 7 bases; unmatched junction bases: 7. CDR3 protein: CASSHGQGAKEQYF. DNA for the CDR3: TGTGCCAGCAGCCACGGACAGGGGGCTAAAGAGCAGTACTTC.